This TCR beta chain appears in the sequencing data of a study of T cells in Graves' hyperthyroidism and ophthalmopathy. The germline gives CDR1 LGHDT, CDR2 YNNKEL (reference sequence). The CDR3 runs 14 residues. Comments on this clonotype: Its antigen is unknown. Relative to the germline gene, one junction end is altered; a read error may explain this.

Whole-study results and caveats: The model anticipated ophthalmopathy a median about 7 months pre-onset.

There were TCR beta CDR3 regions amplified from RNA transcripts. In the first-round RT-PCR of the TCR CDR3, the HTBI primer set was used. TCRdb re-derived calls from the multiplex PCR reads in MiXCR, one entry per CDR3 protein. The sample consists of roughly 500,000 distinct CDR3 sequences, roughly 25% of them appearing once. Sequenced: blood. This clonotype originated in a woman in her 30s with Graves' ophthalmopathy. The chain couples TRBV3-1 to TRBJ2-7; 9 bases map to TRBD1. Written as DNA, the CDR3 is TGTGCCAGCAGCCACGGGACAGGGTACTACGAGCGGTACTTC. This codes for CASSHGTGYYERYF.